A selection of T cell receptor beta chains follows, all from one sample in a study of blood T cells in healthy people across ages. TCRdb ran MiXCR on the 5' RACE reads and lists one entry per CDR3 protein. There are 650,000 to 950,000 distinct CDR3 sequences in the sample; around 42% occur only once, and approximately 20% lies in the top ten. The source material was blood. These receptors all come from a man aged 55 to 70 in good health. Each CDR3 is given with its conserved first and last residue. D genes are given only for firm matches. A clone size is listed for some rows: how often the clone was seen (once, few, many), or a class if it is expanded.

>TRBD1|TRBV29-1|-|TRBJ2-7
TGCAGCGTCGCGAATACAGGGGGCGAGCAGTACTTC
CSVANTGGEQYF
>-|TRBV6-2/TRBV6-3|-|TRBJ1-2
TGTGCCAGCAGTTACAACAGGCGGAACTATGGCTACACCTTC
CASSYNRRNYGYTF
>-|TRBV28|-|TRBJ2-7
TGTGCCAGCAGTCCAGGGGGGGTGCGGAACGAGCAGTACTTC
CASSPGGVRNEQYF
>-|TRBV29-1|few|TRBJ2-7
TGCAGCGTTGAGGGCCCCTACGAGCAGTACTTC
CSVEGPYEQYF
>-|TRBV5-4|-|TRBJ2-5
TGTGCCAGCAGCCAACACCGTGGAGAGACCCAGTACTTC
CASSQHRGETQYF
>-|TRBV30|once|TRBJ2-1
TGTGCCTGGAGTGTGGTGGGGGCTTCCTACAATGAGCAGTTCTTC
CAWSVVGASYNEQFF
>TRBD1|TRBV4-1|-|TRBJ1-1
TGCGCCAGCAGCCAAGATCCCCAATGGGAACAGGGGGCGGCTGAAGCTTTCTTT
CASSQDPQWEQGAAEAFF
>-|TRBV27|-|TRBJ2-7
TGTGCCAGCAGTTTAATTGGCGGGACCTACGAGCAGTACTTC
CASSLIGGTYEQYF
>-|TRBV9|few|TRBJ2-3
TGTGCCAGCAGCATCGAGACAGGCACAGATACGCAGTATTTT
CASSIETGTDTQYF
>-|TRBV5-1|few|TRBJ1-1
TGTGCCAGCAGCTTAGGCAGCTTGAACACTGAAGCTTTCTTT
CASSLGSLNTEAFF
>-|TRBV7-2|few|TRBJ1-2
TGTGCCAGCAGCTTACTTTTACCCAACAGGGCTACTGTAGGGGACTATGGCTACACCTTC
CASSLLLPNRATVGDYGYTF
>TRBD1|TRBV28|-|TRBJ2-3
TGTGCCAGCAGTCCCACCCCGGGACAGGGAACAGATACGCAGTATTTT
CASSPTPGQGTDTQYF
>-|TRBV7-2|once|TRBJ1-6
TGTGCCAGCAGCTTAGAGTCAGGGGCTCATTCACCCCTCCACTTT
CASSLESGAHSPLHF
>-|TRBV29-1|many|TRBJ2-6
TGCAGCGTTGGCCCCCGGTCTGGGGCCAACGTCCTGACTTTC
CSVGPRSGANVLTF
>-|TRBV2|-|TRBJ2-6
TGTGCCAGCGGACGGTCCTCTGGGGCCAACGTCCTGACTTTC
CASGRSSGANVLTF
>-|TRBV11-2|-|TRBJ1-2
TGTGCCAGCAGAGGAAAGAGCTATGGCTACACCTTC
CASRGKSYGYTF